The sequence of this T cell receptor beta chain was determined in a study of T cell responses to AZD1222 COVID-19 vaccine. Study-level findings and limits: White British donors predominated, females outnumbered males, and clonal diversity was possibly underestimated. Only a handful of AZD1222 recipients, several in all, had baseline seropositivity.

For this clone: Antigen: not known.

Unmatched junction bases numbered 11, after V lost 4 bases and J lost 2 bases. Germline V gives CDR1 SGDLS, CDR2 YYNGEE. The CDR3 totals 16 residues. TCRdb's copy holds only in-frame clones and misses some; the assay was immunoSEQ multiplex PCR. The sample has roughly 120,000 clones; about 90% are singletons. The sample was peripheral blood, taken on day 0 of AZD1222 vaccination. The chain uses TRBV9 and TRBJ1-1; 7 bases match TRBD1. The TCR comes from an adult in good health. Here the CDR3 reads CASSPRGRGHNTEAFF. The CDR3 DNA reads TGTGCCAGCAGCCCCCGGGGGAGGGGGCATAACACTGAAGCTTTCTTT.